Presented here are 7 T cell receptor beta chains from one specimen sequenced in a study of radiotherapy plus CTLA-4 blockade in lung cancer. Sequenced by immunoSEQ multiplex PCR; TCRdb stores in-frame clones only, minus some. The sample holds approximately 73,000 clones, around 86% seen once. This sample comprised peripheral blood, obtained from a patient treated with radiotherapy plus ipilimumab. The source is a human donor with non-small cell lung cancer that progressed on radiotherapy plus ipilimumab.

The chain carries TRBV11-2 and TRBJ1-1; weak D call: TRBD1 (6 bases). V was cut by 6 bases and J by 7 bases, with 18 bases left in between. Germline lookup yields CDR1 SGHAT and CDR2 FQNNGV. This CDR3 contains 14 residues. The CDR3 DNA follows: TGTGCCAGCAGTTCTCCCAGGGGACGGGGTGAAGCTTTCTTT. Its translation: CASSSPRGRGEAFF.

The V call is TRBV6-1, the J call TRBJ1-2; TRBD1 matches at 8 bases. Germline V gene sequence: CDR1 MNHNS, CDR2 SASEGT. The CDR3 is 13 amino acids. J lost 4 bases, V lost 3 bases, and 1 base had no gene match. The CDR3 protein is CASSEDRVYGYTF. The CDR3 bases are TGTGCCAGCAGTGAGGACAGGGTCTATGGCTACACCTTC.

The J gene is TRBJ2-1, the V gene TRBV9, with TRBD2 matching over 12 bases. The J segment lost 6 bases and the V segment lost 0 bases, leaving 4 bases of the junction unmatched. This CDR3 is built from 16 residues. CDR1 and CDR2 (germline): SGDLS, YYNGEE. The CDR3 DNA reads TGTGCCAGCAGCGTAGCTCGACTAGCGGGAGTCAATGAGCAGTTCTTC. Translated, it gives CASSVARLAGVNEQFF.

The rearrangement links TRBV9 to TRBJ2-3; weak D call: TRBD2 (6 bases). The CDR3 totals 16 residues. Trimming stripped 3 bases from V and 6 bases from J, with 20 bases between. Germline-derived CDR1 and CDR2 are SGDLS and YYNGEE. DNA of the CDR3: TGTGCCAGCAGCGCGACTAGTGGGTCTTACTGGGATACGCAGTATTTT. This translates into CASSATSGSYWDTQYF.

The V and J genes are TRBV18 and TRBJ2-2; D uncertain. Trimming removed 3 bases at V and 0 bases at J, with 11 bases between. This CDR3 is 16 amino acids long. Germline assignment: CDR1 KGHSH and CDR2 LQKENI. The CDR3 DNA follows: TGTGCCAGCTCACCTGCCCAGCACGCGAACACCGGGGAGCTGTTTTTT. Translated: CASSPAQHANTGELFF.

The CDR3, as DNA: TGTGCCAGCAGTCTTGACAGCGCGAACACCGGGGAGCTGTTTTTT. As protein: CASSLDSANTGELFF. V is TRBV28 and J is TRBJ2-2; tentatively, D is TRBD1 (5 bases). Germline V gene data show CDR1 as MDHEN and CDR2 as SYDVKM. CDR3 size: 15 residues. Trimming took off 5 bases at V and 0 bases at J, with 10 bases between the two ends.

The CDR3 region is CASSLNRDTEAFF. The CDR3 DNA reads TGTGCCAGCAGTTTAAACAGAGACACTGAAGCTTTCTTT. J is TRBJ1-1 and V is TRBV27; D not certain. The germline V gene has CDR1 MNHEY and CDR2 SMNVEV (reference sequence). Deletions cut 2 bases from V and 3 bases from J, with 7 bases between. CDR3 length: 13 residues.